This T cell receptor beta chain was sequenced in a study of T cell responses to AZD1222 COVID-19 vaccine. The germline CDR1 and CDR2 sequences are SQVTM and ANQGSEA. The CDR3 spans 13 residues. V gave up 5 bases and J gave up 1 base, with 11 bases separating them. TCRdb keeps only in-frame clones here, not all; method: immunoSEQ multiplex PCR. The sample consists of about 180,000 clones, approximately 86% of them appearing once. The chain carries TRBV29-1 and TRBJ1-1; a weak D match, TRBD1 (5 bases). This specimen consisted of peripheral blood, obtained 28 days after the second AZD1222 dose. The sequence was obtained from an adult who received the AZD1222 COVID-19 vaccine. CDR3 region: CSVRWGENTEAFF. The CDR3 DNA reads TGCAGCGTTCGGTGGGGGGAGAACACTGAAGCTTTCTTT.